The 6 T cell receptor beta chains given below trace back to one sample, sequenced in a study of blood T cell repertoires in COVID-19. Sequenced by immunoSEQ multiplex PCR; TCRdb stores in-frame clones only, minus some. The data show under 50,000 clones, with approximately 84% seen just once and 4% to 5.5% held by the top ten. Specimen: peripheral blood. Receptor source: a middle-aged man with active COVID-19.

The chain combines TRBV9 with TRBJ2-7; perhaps TRBD2 as D (7 bases). This CDR3 spans 14 amino acids. V shed 5 bases and J shed 4 bases, with 16 bases lying between them. Germline assignment: CDR1 SGDLS and CDR2 YYNGEE. CDR3 DNA: TGTGCCAGCAGTAGGGGGGGAATTGAGTACGAGCAGTACTTC. This translates into CASSRGGIEYEQYF.

The genes are TRBV10-3 and TRBJ1-3, with TRBD1 matching 7 bases. The junction had 13 bases not matched to a gene; V was cut back by 2 bases and J by 0 bases. The CDR3 consists of 19 residues. Per the germline V gene, CDR1 is ENHRY and CDR2 is SYGVKD. The CDR3 reads CAISEKGNIGTASGNTIYF. CDR3 bases: TGTGCCATCAGTGAGAAAGGGAACATCGGGACAGCCTCTGGAAACACCATATATTTT.

The gene calls are TRBV10-3 and TRBJ1-2; 10 bases map to TRBD1. Trimming took 0 bases from V and 8 from J; bases not matched to a gene: 9. Germline CDR1 ENHRY, CDR2 SYGVKD. The CDR3 contains 16 residues. The CDR3 region has the DNA TGTGCCATCAGTGAGTCGATAGGGACAGGGGCTCGGGGCTACACCTTC. Its translation: CAISESIGTGARGYTF.

The chain employs TRBV3-1 (or the pseudogene TRBV3-2) and TRBJ2-5, with TRBD1 as a possible D gene (5 bases). The length of the CDR3 is 13 residues. Germline V lookup: CDR1 LGHDT, CDR2 YNNKEL (reference sequence). V was clipped by 0 bases and J by 10 bases, with 12 bases between them. In nucleotides, the CDR3 is TGTGCCAGCAGCCAAGATTGGCAGGGCGGCCAGTACTTC. Protein: CASSQDWQGGQYF.

The chain is built from TRBV5-1 and TRBJ2-1; 8 bases agree with TRBD2. Per germline, CDR1 SGHRS and CDR2 YFSETQ. J was trimmed by 7 bases and V by 5 bases; bases with no gene match: 8. This CDR3 is 14 amino acids long. CDR3 DNA: TGCGCCAGCAGGGCCGGGGGGGCGGAAAATGAGCAGTTCTTC. Residues: CASRAGGAENEQFF.

The chain has TRBV6-6 and TRBJ2-5, with TRBD2 matching 11 bases. This CDR3 region has 15 residues. CDR1 is MNHNY and CDR2 is SVGAGI in the germline V gene (reference sequence). J lost 3 bases, V lost 5 bases, and 5 bases had no gene match. The CDR3 spells CASSNPLAGEETQYF. CDR3 sequence (DNA): TGTGCCAGCAGTAATCCACTAGCGGGGGAAGAGACCCAGTACTTC.